The 4 T cell receptor beta chains below come from one sample, sequenced in a study of blood T cell repertoires in COVID-19. Libraries were prepared by immunoSEQ multiplex PCR; TCRdb keeps only in-frame clonotypes and omits some of them. The repertoire consists of about 66,000 clones, with around three quarters occurring once and the leading ten covering around 9.6%. Sequencing was carried out using peripheral blood. These TCRs come from a human donor in a cohort sampled during active COVID-19.

J is TRBJ2-6 and V is TRBV4-1; 8 bases map to TRBD1. Germline loops: CDR1 MGHRA, CDR2 YSYEKL. This CDR3 is built from 19 residues. After removal of 0 bases from V and 0 bases from J, the junction contained 7 bases not matched to a gene. CDR3 protein: CASSQDPSGGPSGANVLTF. The CDR3 region has the DNA TGCGCCAGCAGCCAAGACCCCTCAGGGGGCCCCTCTGGGGCCAACGTCCTGACTTTC.

The chain has TRBV3-1 (or the pseudogene TRBV3-2) and TRBJ1-1; 11 positions agree with TRBD1. Germline CDR1 and CDR2: LGHDT and YNNKEL (reference sequence). This CDR3 is built from 15 residues. Trimming at V came to 5 bases and at J to 5 bases, leaving 7 bases not matched to a gene. Written as DNA, the CDR3 is TGTGCCAGCAGCTCGCGGACAGGGGGCAGGACTGAAGCTTTCTTT. Amino acid sequence: CASSSRTGGRTEAFF.

The chain couples TRBV9 to TRBJ1-1, with a tentative D call TRBD1 (6 bases). The CDR3 totals 13 residues. Germline lookup yields CDR1 SGDLS and CDR2 YYNGEE. Trimming took off 4 bases at V and 1 base at J, with 8 bases between the two ends. This chain's CDR3 is CASSLGQNTEAFF. Written as DNA, the CDR3 is TGTGCCAGCAGCCTGGGACAGAACACTGAAGCTTTCTTT.

V and J are TRBV9 and TRBJ1-1, with 9 bases matching TRBD1. The CDR3 sequence is 16 residues long. J gave up 1 base and V 0 bases, and 4 bases lay outside the gene matches. CDR1 is SGDLS and CDR2 is YYNGEE in the germline V gene. The DNA for the CDR3 is TGTGCCAGCAGCGTAGCGGGACAGGGAGGGAACACTGAAGCTTTCTTT. Translating gives CASSVAGQGGNTEAFF. The full variable domain, its missing parts supplied by reference TRBV9 and TRBJ1-1, is DSGVTQTPKHLITATGQRVTLRCSPRSGDLSVYWYQQSLDQGLQFLIQYYNGEERAKGNILERFSAQQFPDLHSELNLSSLELGDSALYFCASSVAGQGGNTEAFFGQGTRLTVV.